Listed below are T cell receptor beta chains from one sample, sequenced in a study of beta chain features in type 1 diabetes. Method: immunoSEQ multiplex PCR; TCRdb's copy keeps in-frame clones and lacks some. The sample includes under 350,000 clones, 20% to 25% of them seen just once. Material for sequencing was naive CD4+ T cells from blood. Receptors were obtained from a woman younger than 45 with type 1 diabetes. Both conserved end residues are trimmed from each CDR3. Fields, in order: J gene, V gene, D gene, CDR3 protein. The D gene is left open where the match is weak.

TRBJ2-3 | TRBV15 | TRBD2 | ATSLPGLAPDTQY
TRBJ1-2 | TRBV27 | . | ASSSLDSYYGYT
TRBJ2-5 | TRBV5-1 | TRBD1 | ASSPGQDQETQY
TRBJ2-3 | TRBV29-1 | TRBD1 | SEGQGATDTQY
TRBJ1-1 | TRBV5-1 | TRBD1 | ASSPGTGALEAF
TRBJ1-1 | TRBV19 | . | ASRPQGYTEAF
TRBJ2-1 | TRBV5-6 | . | ASSLGLRPDVF
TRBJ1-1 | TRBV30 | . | AWSAEDRDTEAF
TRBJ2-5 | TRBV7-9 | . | ASSLQSGAWETQY
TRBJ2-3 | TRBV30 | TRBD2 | AWSASGLAVTDTQY
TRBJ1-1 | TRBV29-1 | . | SVGGWGGPNTEAF
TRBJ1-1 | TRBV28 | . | ASSLRQMNTEAF
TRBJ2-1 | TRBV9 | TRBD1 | ASSVRQGQGYNEQF
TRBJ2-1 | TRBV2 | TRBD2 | ASSVLLADFGGGQF
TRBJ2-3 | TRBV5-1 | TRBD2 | ASSFTAGTSGDTQY
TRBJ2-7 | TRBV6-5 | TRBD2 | ASRVGPGGEQY
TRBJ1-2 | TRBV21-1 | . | ASTSGGDT
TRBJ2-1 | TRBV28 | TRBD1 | ASSTGGAGIDEQF
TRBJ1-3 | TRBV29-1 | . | SVEDRDTIY
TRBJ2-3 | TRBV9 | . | ASSPRTSGYTDTQY